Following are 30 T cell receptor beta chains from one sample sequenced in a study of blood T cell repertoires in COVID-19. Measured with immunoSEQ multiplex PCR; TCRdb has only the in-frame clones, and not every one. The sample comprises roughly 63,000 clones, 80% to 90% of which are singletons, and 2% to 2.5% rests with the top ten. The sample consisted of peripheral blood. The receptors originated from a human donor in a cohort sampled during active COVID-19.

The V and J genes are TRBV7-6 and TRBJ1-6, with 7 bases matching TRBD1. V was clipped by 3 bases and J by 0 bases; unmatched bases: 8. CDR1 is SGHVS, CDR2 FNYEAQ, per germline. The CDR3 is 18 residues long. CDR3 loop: CASSFWGTESSYNSPLHF. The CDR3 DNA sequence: TGTGCCAGCAGCTTTTGGGGGACAGAGAGCTCCTATAATTCACCCCTCCACTTT.

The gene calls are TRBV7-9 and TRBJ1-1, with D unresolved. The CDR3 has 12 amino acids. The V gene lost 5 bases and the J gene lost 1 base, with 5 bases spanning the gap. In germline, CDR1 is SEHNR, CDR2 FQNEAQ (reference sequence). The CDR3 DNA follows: TGTGCCAGCAGCGAGGGGAACACTGAAGCTTTCTTT. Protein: CASSEGNTEAFF.

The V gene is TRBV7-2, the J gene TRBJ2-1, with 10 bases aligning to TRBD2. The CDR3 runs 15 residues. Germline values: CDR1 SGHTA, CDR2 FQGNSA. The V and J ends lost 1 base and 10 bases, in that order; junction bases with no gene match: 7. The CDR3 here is CASSLVSSGRGEQFF. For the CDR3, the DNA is TGTGCCAGCAGCTTAGTGTCTAGCGGGAGAGGAGAGCAGTTCTTC.

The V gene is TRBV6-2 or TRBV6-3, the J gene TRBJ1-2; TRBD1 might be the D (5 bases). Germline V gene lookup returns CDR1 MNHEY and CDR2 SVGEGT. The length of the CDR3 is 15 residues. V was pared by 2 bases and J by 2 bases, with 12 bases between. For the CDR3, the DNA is TGTGCCAGCAGTTACGGGGCAGGGCTCAACTATGGCTACACCTTC. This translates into CASSYGAGLNYGYTF.

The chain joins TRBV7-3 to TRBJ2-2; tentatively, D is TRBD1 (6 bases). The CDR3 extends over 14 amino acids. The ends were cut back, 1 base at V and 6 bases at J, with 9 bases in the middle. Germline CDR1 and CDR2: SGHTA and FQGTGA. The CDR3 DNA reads TGTGCCAGCAGCTTAAGACAGGCGGCCGGGGAGCTGTTTTTT. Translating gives CASSLRQAAGELFF.

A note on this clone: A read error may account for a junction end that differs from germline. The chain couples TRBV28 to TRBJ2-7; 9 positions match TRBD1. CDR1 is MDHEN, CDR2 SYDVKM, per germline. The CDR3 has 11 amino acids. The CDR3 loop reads CASSSSRDRAF. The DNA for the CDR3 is TGTGCCAGCAGTTCATCCCGGGACAGGGCGTTC.

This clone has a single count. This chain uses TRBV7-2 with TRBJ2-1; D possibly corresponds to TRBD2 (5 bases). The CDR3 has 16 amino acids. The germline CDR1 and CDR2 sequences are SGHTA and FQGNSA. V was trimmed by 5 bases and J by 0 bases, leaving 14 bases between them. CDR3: CASSPRMSGSYNEQFF. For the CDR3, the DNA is TGTGCCAGCAGCCCCCGGATGAGCGGCTCCTACAATGAGCAGTTCTTC.

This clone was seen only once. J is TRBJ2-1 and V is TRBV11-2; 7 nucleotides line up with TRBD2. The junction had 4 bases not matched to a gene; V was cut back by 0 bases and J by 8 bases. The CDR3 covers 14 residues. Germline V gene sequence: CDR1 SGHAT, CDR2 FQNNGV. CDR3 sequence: CASSLDPGGYEQFF. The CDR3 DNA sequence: TGTGCCAGCAGCTTAGACCCGGGGGGATATGAGCAGTTCTTC. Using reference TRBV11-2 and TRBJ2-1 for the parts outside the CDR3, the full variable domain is EAGVAQSPRYKIIEKRQSVAFWCNPISGHATLYWYQQILGQGPKLLIQFQNNGVVDDSQLPKDRFSAERLKGVDSTLKIQPAKLEDSAVYLCASSLDPGGYEQFFGPGTRLTVL.

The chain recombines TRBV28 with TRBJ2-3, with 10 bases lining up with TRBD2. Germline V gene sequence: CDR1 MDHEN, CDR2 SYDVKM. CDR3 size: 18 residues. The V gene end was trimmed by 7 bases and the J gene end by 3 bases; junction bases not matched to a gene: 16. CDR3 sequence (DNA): TGTGCCAGCAATCTATGGACTAGCGGTAGAGGGGTGACAGATACGCAGTATTTT. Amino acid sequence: CASNLWTSGRGVTDTQYF.

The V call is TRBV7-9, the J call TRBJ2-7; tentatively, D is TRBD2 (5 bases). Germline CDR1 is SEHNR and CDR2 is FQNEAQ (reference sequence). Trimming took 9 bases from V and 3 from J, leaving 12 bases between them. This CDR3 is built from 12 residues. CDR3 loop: CASSADRYEQYF. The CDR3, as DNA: TGTGCCAGTTCAGCGGATCGCTACGAGCAGTACTTC.

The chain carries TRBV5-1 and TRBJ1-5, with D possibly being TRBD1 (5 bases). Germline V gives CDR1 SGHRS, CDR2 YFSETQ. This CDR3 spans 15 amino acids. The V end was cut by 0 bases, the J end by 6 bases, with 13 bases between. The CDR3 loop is CASSLAGQGGQPQHF. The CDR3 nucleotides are TGCGCCAGCAGCTTGGCCGGGCAGGGCGGTCAGCCCCAGCATTTT.

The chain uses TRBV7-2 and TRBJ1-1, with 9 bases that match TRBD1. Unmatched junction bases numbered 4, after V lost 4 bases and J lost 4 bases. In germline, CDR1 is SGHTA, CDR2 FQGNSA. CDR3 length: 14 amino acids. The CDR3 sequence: CASSSGQGPTEAFF. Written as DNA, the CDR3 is TGTGCCAGCAGCTCGGGACAGGGTCCCACTGAAGCTTTCTTT.

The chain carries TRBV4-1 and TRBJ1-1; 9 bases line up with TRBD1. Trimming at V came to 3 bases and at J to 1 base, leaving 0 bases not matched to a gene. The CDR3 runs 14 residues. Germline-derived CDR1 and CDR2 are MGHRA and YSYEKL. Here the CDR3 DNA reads TGCGCCAGCAGCCAGACAGGGGGGAACACTGAAGCTTTCTTT. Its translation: CASSQTGGNTEAFF.

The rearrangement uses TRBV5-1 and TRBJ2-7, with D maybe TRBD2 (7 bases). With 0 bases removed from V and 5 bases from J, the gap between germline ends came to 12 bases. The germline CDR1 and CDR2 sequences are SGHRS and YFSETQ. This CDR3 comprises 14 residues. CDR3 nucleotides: TGCGCCAGCAGCTTGGGGGGGGGCGAGGACGAGCAGTACTTC. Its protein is CASSLGGGEDEQYF.

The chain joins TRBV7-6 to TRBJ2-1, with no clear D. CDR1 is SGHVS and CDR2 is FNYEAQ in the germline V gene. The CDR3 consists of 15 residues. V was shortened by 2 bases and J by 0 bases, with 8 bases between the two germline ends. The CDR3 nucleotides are TGTGCCAGCAGCTTATTCCTGAGCTCCTACAATGAGCAGTTCTTC. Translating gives CASSLFLSSYNEQFF. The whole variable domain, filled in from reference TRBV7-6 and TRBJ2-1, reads GAGVSQSPRYKVTKRGQDVALRCDPISGHVSLYWYRQALGQGPEFLTYFNYEAQQDKSGLPNDRFSAERPEGSISTLTIQRTEQRDSAMYRCASSLFLSSYNEQFFGPGTRLTVL.

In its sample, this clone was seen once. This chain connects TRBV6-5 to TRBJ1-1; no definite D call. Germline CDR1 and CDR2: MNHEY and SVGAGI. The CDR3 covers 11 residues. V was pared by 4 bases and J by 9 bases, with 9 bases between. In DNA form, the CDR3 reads TGTGCCAGCAGTTGGAGGACCCAAGCTTTCTTT. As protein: CASSWRTQAFF.

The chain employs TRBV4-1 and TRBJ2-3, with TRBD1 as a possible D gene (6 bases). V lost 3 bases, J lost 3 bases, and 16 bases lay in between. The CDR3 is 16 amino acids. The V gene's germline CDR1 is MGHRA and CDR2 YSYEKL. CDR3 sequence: CASSQGAFGLTDTQYF. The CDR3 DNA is TGCGCCAGCAGCCAGGGGGCCTTTGGGCTAACAGATACGCAGTATTTT.

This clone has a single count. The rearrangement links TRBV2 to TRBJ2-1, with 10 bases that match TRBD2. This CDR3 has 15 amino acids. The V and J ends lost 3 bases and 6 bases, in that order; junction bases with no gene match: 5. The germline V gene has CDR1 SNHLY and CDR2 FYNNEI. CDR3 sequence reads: CASSDWTSGRNEQFF. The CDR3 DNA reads TGTGCCAGCAGTGATTGGACTAGCGGCCGCAATGAGCAGTTCTTC.

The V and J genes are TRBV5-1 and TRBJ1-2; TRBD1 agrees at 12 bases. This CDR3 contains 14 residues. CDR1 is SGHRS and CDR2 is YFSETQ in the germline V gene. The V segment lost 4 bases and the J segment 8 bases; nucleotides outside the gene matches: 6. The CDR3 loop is CASSLGQGAGGYTF. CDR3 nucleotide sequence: TGCGCCAGCAGCCTGGGACAGGGGGCGGGAGGCTACACCTTC.

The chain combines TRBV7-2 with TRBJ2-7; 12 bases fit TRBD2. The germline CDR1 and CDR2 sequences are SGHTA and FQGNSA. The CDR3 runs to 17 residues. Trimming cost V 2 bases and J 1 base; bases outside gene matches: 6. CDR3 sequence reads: CASSLTSGGRGSYEQYF. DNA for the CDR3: TGTGCCAGCAGCTTAACTAGCGGGGGGCGGGGTTCCTACGAGCAGTACTTC.

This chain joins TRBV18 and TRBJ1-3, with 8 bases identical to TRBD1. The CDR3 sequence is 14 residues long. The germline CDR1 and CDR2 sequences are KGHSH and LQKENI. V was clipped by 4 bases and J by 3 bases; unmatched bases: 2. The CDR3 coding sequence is TGTGCCAGCTCACGGGACAGGAGTGGAAACACCATATATTTT. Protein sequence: CASSRDRSGNTIYF.

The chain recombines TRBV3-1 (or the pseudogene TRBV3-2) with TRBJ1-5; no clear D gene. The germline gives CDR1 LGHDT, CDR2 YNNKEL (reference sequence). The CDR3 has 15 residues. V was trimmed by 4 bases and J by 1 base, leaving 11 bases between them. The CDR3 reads CASSPGTGSNQPQHF. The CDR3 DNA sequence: TGTGCCAGCAGCCCGGGAACGGGGAGCAATCAGCCCCAGCATTTT.

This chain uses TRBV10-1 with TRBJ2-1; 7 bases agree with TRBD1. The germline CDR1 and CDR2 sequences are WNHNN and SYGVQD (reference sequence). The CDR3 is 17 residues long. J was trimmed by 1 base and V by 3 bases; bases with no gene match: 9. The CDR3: CASSERRQGLSYNEQFF. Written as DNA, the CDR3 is TGCGCCAGCAGTGAACGCAGACAGGGTTTATCCTACAATGAGCAGTTCTTC.

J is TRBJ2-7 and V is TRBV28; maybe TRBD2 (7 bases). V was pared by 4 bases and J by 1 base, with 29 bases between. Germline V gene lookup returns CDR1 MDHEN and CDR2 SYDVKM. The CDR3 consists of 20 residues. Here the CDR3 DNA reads TGTGCCAGCAGTTCCACCCGGAGGAGGGGGGGGCTAAAGGTGTCCTACGAGCAGTACTTC. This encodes CASSSTRRRGGLKVSYEQYF. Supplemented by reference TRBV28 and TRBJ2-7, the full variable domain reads DVKVTQSSRYLVKRTGEKVFLECVQDMDHENMFWYRQDPGLGLRLIYFSYDVKMKEKGDIPEGYSVSREKKERFSLILESASTNQTSMYLCASSSTRRRGGLKVSYEQYFGPGTRLTVT.

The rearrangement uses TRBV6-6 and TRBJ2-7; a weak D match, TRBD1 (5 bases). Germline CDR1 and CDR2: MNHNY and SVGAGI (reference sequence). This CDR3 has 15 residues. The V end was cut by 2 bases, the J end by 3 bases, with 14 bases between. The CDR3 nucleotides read TGTGCCAGCAGTTACCTCATCGACAGATACTACGAGCAGTACTTC. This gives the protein CASSYLIDRYYEQYF.

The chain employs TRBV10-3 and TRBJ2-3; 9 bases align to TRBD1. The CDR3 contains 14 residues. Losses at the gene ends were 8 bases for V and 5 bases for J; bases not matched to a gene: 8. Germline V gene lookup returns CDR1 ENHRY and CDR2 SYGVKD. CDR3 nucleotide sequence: TGTGCCATCTCACAGCTGGACAGGGGAGATACGCAGTATTTT. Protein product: CAISQLDRGDTQYF.

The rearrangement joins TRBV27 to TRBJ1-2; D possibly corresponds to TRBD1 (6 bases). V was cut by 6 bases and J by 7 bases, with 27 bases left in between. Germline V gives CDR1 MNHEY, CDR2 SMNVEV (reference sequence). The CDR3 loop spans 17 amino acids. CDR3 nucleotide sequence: TGTGCCAGCAGCCCGTCCCGGTTGGGGGGGCTGGTGTTTGGCTACACCTTC. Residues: CASSPSRLGGLVFGYTF.

CDR3 bases: TGTGCCAGCAGAGGGACAGGACTCCATGGCTACACCTTC. As protein: CASRGTGLHGYTF. This sequence joins TRBV4-2 and TRBJ1-2; 8 nucleotides line up with TRBD1. The junction had 6 bases not matched to a gene; V was cut back by 6 bases and J by 6 bases. CDR1 and CDR2 (germline): LGHNA, YNFKEQ. The CDR3 is 13 amino acids.

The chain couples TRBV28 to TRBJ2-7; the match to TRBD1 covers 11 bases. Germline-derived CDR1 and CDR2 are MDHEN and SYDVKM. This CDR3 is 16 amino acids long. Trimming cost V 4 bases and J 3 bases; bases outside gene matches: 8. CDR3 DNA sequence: TGTGCCAGCAGTTCCAGGAGGGGGACAGGGGGCTACGAGCAGTACTTC. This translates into CASSSRRGTGGYEQYF.

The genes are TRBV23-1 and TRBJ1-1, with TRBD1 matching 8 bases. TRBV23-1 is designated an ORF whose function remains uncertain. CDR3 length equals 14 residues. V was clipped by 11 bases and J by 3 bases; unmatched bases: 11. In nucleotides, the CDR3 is TGCGCCCCGTCGGGCAGGGGGCAGGACACTGAAGCTTTCTTT. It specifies CAPSGRGQDTEAFF.